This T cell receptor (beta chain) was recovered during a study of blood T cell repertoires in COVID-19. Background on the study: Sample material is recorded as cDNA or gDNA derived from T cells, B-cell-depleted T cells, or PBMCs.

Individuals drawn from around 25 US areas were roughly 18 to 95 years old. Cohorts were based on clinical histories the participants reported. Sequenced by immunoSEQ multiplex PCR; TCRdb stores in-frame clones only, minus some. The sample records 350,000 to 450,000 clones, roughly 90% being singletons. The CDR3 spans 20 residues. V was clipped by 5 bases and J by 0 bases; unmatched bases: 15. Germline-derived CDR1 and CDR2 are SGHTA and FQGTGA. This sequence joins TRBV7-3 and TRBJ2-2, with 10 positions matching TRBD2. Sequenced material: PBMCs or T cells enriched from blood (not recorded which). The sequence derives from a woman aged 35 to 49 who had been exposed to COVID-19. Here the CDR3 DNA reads TGTGCCAGCAGCCTAAGGAAGAAGATAGCGGGGGGCTCGAACACCGGGGAGCTGTTTTTT. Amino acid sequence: CASSLRKKIAGGSNTGELFF.